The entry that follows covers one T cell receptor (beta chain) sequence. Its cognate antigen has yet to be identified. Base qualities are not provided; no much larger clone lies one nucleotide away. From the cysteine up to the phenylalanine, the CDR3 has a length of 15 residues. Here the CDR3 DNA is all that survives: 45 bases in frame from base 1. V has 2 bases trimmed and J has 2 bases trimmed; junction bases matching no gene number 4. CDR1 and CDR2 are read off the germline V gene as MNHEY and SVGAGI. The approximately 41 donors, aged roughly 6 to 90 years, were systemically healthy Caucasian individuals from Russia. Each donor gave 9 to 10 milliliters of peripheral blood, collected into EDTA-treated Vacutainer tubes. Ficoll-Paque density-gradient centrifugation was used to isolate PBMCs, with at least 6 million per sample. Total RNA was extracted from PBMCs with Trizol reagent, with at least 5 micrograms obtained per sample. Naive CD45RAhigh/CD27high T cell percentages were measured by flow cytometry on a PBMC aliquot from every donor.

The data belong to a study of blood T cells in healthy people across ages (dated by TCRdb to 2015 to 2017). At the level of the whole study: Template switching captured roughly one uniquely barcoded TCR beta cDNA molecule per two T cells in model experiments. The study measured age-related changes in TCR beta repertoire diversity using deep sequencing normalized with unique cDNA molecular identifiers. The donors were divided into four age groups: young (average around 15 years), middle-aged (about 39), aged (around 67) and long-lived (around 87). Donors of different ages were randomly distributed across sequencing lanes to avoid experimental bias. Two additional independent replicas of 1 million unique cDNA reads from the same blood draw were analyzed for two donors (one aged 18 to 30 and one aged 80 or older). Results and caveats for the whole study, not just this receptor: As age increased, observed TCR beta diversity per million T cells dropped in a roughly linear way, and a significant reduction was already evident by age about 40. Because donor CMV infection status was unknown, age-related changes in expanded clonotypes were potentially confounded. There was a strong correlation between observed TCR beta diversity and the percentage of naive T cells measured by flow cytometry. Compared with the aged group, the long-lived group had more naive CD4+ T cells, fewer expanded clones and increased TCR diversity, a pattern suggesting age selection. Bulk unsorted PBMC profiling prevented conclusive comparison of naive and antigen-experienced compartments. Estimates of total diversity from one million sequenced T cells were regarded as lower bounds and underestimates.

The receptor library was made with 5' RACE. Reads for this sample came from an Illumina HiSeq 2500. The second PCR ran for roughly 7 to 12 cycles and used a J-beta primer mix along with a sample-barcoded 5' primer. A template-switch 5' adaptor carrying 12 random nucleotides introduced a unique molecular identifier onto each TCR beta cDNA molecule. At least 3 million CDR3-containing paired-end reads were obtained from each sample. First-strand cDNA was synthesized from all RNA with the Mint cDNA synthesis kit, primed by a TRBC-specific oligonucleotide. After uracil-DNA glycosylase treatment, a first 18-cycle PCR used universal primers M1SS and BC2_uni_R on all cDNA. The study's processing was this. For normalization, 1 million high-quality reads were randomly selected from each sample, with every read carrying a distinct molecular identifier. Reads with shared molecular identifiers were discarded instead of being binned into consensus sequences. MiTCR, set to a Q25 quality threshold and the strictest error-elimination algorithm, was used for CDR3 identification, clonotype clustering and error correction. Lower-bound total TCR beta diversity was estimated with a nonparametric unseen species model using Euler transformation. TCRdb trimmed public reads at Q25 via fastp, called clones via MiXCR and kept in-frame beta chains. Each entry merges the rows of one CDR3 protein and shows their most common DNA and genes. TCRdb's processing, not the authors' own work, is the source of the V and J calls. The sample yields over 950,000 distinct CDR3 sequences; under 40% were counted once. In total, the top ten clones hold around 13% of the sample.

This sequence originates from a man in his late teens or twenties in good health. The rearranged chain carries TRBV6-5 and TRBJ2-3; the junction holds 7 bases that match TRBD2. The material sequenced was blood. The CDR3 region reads CASSYSGVSTDTQYF. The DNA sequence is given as TGTGCCAGCAGTTACAGCGGGGTGTCCACAGATACGCAGTATTTT.